These 9 T cell receptor beta chains came from one sample sequenced in a study of T-cell reconstitution after alpha-beta-depleted transplantation in children. TCRbeta library preparation incorporated unique molecular identifiers. Each CDR3 protein is one row after TCRdb ran MiXCR on the PCR reads. The sample has roughly 340,000 distinct CDR3 sequences, under 20% seen once. This material consisted of PBMCs, mostly from graft donor cells, taken 360 days after TCRalphabeta/CD19-depleted stem cell transplant. These receptors came from a male patient aged 2-15 years who had a stem cell transplant for acute lymphoblastic leukemia, so the T cells may come from the graft donor.

J is TRBJ2-3 and V is TRBV4-3; D unclear. V was pared by 0 bases and J by 1 base, with 5 bases between. The CDR3 loop spans 14 amino acids. Per germline, CDR1 LGHNA and CDR2 YSLEER. Written as DNA, the CDR3 is TGCGCCAGCAGCCAAGAGACGGGCACAGATACGCAGTATTTT. Translation gives CASSQETGTDTQYF.

This clonotype was seen more than once but under ten times. The chain has TRBV5-5 and TRBJ1-5; a weak D match, TRBD1 (5 bases). Germline V gene lookup returns CDR1 SGHKS and CDR2 YYEKEE (reference sequence). This CDR3 has 15 residues. V lost 4 bases, J lost 7 bases, and 18 bases lay in between. For the CDR3, the DNA is TGTGCCAGCAGCACGGGACTCGAGGGAGAACAGCCCCAGCATTTT. This encodes CASSTGLEGEQPQHF.

Remarks on this clonotype: Here the CDR3 omits its conserved ending phenylalanine or tryptophan, so a read error is the likely source. The chain recombines TRBV4-2 with TRBJ1-2, with D perhaps TRBD1 (6 bases). Per the germline V gene, CDR1 is LGHNA and CDR2 is YNFKEQ. V shed 4 bases and J shed 0 bases, with 18 bases lying between them. The CDR3 length is 17 residues. DNA for the CDR3: TGTGCCAGCAGCCCCCTGGGGGGGGGCGGAACTAACTATGGCTACACCTGC. Its protein is CASSPLGGGGTNYGYTC.

The DNA of the CDR3 is TGTGCCCACGGCCTAGTCAACACAGATACGCAGTATTTT. This encodes CAHGLVNTDTQYF. The chain combines TRBV30 with TRBJ2-3; D gene ambiguous. Trimming pared 8 bases from V and 2 bases from J, leaving 14 bases between. This CDR3 is built from 13 residues. Germline V CDR1 and CDR2: GTSNPN, SVGIG (reference sequence).

This chain joins TRBV6-6 and TRBJ1-1; D remains unclear. The length of the CDR3 is 13 residues. Germline-derived CDR1 and CDR2 are MNHNY and SVGAGI (reference sequence). The ends were cut back, 4 bases at V and 1 base at J, with 7 bases in the middle. CDR3 sequence: CASSSSENTEAFF. The CDR3 nucleotides read TGTGCCAGCAGTTCGTCGGAGAACACTGAAGCTTTCTTT.

This clonotype was counted ten times or more. The chain links TRBV12-3 or TRBV12-4 to TRBJ2-3; D gene unclear. V was cut by 8 bases and J by 1 base, with 7 bases left in between. This CDR3 is built from 12 residues. CDR3 protein: CASSPGTDTQYF. DNA of the CDR3: TGTGCCAGCTCACCAGGCACAGATACGCAGTATTTT.

In this sample, this clonotype turned up many times. The chain has TRBV7-9 and TRBJ2-2, with D possibly being TRBD2 (5 bases). The CDR3 spans 16 residues. V was pared by 1 base and J by 4 bases, with 13 bases between. CDR1 and CDR2 (germline): SEHNR, FQNEAQ (reference sequence). The CDR3 protein is CASSLGPPGSTGELFF. The CDR3 region has the DNA TGTGCCAGCAGCTTAGGTCCACCGGGGAGCACCGGGGAGCTGTTTTTT.

This clonotype has only one observation. A much larger clone differs from this one at a single base, so this may be a read error. This chain uses TRBV20-1 with TRBJ2-1, with 16 nucleotides matching TRBD2. The CDR3 covers 18 residues. Germline CDR1 and CDR2: DFQATT and SNEGSKA (reference sequence). Here the CDR3 reads CCASGGLAGGSSYNEQFF. CDR3 DNA sequence: TGCTGTGCTAGTGGGGGACTAGCGGGAGGGAGCTCCTACAATGAGCAGTTCTTC.

V usage is TRBV3-1 and J usage is TRBJ1-1; a weak D match, TRBD1 (5 bases). CDR1 is LGHDT and CDR2 is YNNKEL in the germline V gene (reference sequence). CDR3 length: 13 amino acids. The germline V and J ends were trimmed by 6 bases and 2 bases, with 10 bases remaining between them. This chain's CDR3 is CASRMTENTEAFF. DNA of the CDR3: TGTGCCAGCAGGATGACAGAAAACACTGAAGCTTTCTTT.